The 11 T cell receptor beta chains below come from one sample, sequenced in a study of beta chain features in type 1 diabetes. The whole isolated RNA underwent reverse transcription, so sequencing captured expressed TCRB transcripts. The repertoire was sequenced with immunoSEQ multiplex PCR; TCRdb's copy has only in-frame clones and lacks some. The table lists approximately 170,000 clones, about 9.1% of them singletons, with over 2% in the top ten. Source material: central memory CD4+ T cells from blood. These TCRs come from a woman aged 18 to 35 in good health.

The chain uses TRBV30 and TRBJ1-6; D unresolved. The CDR3 extends over 17 amino acids. Germline values: CDR1 GTSNPN, CDR2 SVGIG (reference sequence). Trimming took 2 bases from V and 0 from J, leaving 14 bases between them. The CDR3 DNA sequence: TGTGCCTGGAGTTTGGGCAGAACAAGCTCCTATAATTCACCCCTCCACTTT. It yields the protein CAWSLGRTSSYNSPLHF.

V and J are TRBV5-6 and TRBJ1-5; 9 bases map to TRBD1. This CDR3 contains 15 residues. From germline, CDR1 is SGHDT and CDR2 YYEEEE. V trimming: 4 bases; J trimming: 3 bases; junction bases outside the gene matches: 5. The chain's CDR3 is CASSHRTGANQPQHF. The CDR3 region has the DNA TGTGCCAGCAGCCATCGGACAGGGGCCAATCAGCCCCAGCATTTT. The full variable domain, completed using reference TRBV5-6 and TRBJ1-5, is DAGVTQSPTHLIKTRGQQVTLRCSPKSGHDTVSWYQQALGQGPQFIFQYYEEEERQRGNFPDRFSGHQFPNYSSELNVNALLLGDSALYLCASSHRTGANQPQHFGDGTRLSIL.

The chain employs TRBV7-2 and TRBJ2-5; 11 bases align to TRBD2. The CDR3 extends over 15 amino acids. Germline values: CDR1 SGHTA, CDR2 FQGNSA. J gave up 6 bases and V 1 base, and 4 bases lay outside the gene matches. CDR3 DNA sequence: TGTGCCAGCAGCTTAGAAGCTAGCGGGGGGCAGACCCAGTACTTC. The encoded protein is CASSLEASGGQTQYF.

This clone was found a few times. This chain connects TRBV6-5 to TRBJ2-3, with TRBD2 matching 7 bases. V trimming: 5 bases; J trimming: 0 bases; junction bases outside the gene matches: 2. This CDR3 is 14 amino acids long. Germline V gives CDR1 MNHEY, CDR2 SVGAGI. The CDR3 region has the DNA TGTGCCAGCAGTCTAGCGGCTAGCACAGATACGCAGTATTTT. Protein product: CASSLAASTDTQYF.

This clone was observed many times. The chain carries TRBV29-1 and TRBJ2-7, with TRBD2 identical over 11 bases. Trimming at V came to 2 bases and at J to 1 base, leaving 4 bases not matched to a gene. Germline V gene data show CDR1 as SQVTM and CDR2 as ANQGSEA. CDR3 length equals 15 residues. CDR3 region: CSVETRTSGSYEQYF. The CDR3, as DNA: TGCAGCGTTGAAACCAGGACTAGCGGGTCCTACGAGCAGTACTTC.

This clone appeared a few times. CDR3 nucleotide sequence: TGTGCCAGCAGCGTAGATCTAAAGGAGCGAGGCTACACCTTC. Translating gives CASSVDLKERGYTF. This chain connects TRBV9 to TRBJ1-2; no definite D call. The CDR3 has 14 amino acids. Looked up from germline, CDR1 is SGDLS and CDR2 is YYNGEE. V lost 0 bases, J lost 8 bases, and 14 bases lay in between.

The V gene is TRBV11-2, the J gene TRBJ1-2; 9 nucleotides match TRBD1. The CDR3 sequence is 13 residues long. The V gene's germline CDR1 is SGHAT and CDR2 FQNNGV. V gave up 6 bases and J gave up 8 bases; unmatched junction bases: 7. Here the CDR3 reads CASRGQGQDGYTF. The DNA of the CDR3 is TGTGCCAGCAGAGGACAGGGGCAAGACGGCTACACCTTC. Together with reference TRBV11-2 and TRBJ1-2, the CDR3 gives the full variable domain: EAGVAQSPRYKIIEKRQSVAFWCNPISGHATLYWYQQILGQGPKLLIQFQNNGVVDDSQLPKDRFSAERLKGVDSTLKIQPAKLEDSAVYLCASRGQGQDGYTFGSGTRLTVV.

The chain recombines TRBV7-2 with TRBJ2-7; perhaps TRBD1 as D (6 bases). The germline V and J ends were trimmed by 1 base and 1 base, with 8 bases remaining between them. The CDR3 is 14 residues long. The germline CDR1 and CDR2 sequences are SGHTA and FQGNSA. CDR3 protein: CASSLDGQSYEQYF. The CDR3, as DNA: TGTGCCAGCAGCTTAGACGGACAGTCCTACGAGCAGTACTTC.

A few counts support this clone. The CDR3 DNA sequence: TGTGCCAGCACCATACCGACAGGCCGAACTAACTATGGCTACACCTTC. Protein: CASTIPTGRTNYGYTF. The V gene is TRBV9, the J gene TRBJ1-2; maybe TRBD1 (6 bases). CDR1 is SGDLS, CDR2 YYNGEE, per germline. This CDR3 is 16 amino acids long. Deletions cut 6 bases from V and 0 bases from J, with 18 bases between.

J is TRBJ2-7 and V is TRBV5-1; TRBD1 aligns across 12 bases. V was clipped by 2 bases and J by 8 bases; unmatched bases: 5. Germline CDR1 is SGHRS and CDR2 is YFSETQ. The CDR3 is made up of 14 amino acids. The CDR3 spells CASSFGTGGGQQYF. Here the CDR3 DNA reads TGCGCCAGCAGCTTCGGGACAGGGGGCGGGCAGCAGTACTTC.

The chain couples TRBV30 to TRBJ2-6, with D perhaps matching TRBD1 (7 bases). The V and J ends lost 4 bases and 4 bases respectively, with 14 bases between them. CDR1 and CDR2 (germline): GTSNPN, SVGIG (reference sequence). CDR3 size: 15 residues. The CDR3 sequence is CAWTQGGSGANVLTF. The CDR3 bases are TGTGCCTGGACCCAGGGGGGATCCGGGGCCAACGTCCTGACTTTC.